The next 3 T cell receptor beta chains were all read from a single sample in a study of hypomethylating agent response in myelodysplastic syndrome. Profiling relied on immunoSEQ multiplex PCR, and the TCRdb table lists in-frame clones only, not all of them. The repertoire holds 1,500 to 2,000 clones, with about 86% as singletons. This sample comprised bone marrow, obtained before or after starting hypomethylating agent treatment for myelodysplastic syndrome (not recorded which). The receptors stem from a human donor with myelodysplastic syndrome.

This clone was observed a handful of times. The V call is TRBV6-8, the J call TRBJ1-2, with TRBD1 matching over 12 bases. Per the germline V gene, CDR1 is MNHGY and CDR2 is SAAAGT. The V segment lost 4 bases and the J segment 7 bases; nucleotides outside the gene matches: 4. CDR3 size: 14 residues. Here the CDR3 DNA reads TGTGCCAGCAGTTCCGGGACAGGGGGCATTGGCTACACCTTC. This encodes CASSSGTGGIGYTF.

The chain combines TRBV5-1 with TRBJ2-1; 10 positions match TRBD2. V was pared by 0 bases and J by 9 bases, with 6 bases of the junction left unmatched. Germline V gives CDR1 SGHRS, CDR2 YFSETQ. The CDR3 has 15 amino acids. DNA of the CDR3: TGCGCCAGCAGCTTGGAACTAGCGGGGAGGGGTGAGCAGTTCTTC. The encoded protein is CASSLELAGRGEQFF. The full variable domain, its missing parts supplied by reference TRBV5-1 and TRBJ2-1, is KAGVTQTPRYLIKTRGQQVTLSCSPISGHRSVSWYQQTPGQGLQFLFEYFSETQRNKGNFPGRFSGRQFSNSRSEMNVSTLELGDSALYLCASSLELAGRGEQFFGPGTRLTVL.

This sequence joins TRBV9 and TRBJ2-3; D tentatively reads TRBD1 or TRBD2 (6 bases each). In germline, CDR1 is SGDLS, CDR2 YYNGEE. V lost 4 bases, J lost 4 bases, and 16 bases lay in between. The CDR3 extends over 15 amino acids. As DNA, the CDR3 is TGTGCCAGCAGCTTGAACCAGGAGGGGGCAGATACGCAGTATTTT. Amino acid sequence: CASSLNQEGADTQYF.